These T cell receptor beta chains were read from a single sample in a study of response to subunit inactivated influenza vaccine. TCRdb analysed the RT-PCR reads with MiXCR anew, one entry per CDR3 protein. The repertoire includes 450,000 to 700,000 distinct CDR3 sequences, 12% to 15% of them detected once, and over 8.5% sits in the top ten. The sample here was PBMCs from blood, taken roughly 12 days after vaccination. The receptors come from a man between 45 and 60 years old who received an inactivated influenza vaccine. Each CDR3 is given with its conserved first and last residue. D genes are given only for firm matches. Clone size appears in some rows only: once, few, many, or a class for an expanded clone.

len	abundance	d_gene	v_gene	j_gene	CDR3aa	CDR3nt
12	few	-	TRBV5-5	TRBJ1-1	CASSFGPDEAFF	TGTGCCAGCAGCTTCGGACCGGACGAGGCTTTCTTT
13	few	-	TRBV12-3/TRBV12-4	TRBJ1-2	CASSSIGPYGYTF	TGTGCCAGCAGTTCTATAGGCCCCTATGGCTACACCTTC
12	-	-	TRBV20-1	TRBJ1-6	CSATRQNSPLHF	TGCAGTGCCACAAGACAGAATTCACCCCTCCACTTT
16	few	TRBD1	TRBV28	TRBJ1-2	CASSLTLPGQGGGYTF	TGTGCCAGCAGCTTAACTCTCCCGGGACAGGGAGGCGGCTACACCTTC
15	many	TRBD1	TRBV13	TRBJ1-3	CASSPGTGYGNTIYF	TGTGCCAGCAGCCCCGGGACAGGGTACGGTAACACCATATATTTT
14	-	-	TRBV2	TRBJ1-5	CASSELAVNQPQHF	TGTGCCAGCAGTGAATTGGCAGTCAATCAGCCCCAGCATTTT
14	-	TRBD1	TRBV7-2	TRBJ2-7	CASSLGQPAGEQYF	TGTGCCAGCAGCTTGGGACAGCCGGCAGGGGAGCAGTACTTC
17	-	TRBD2	TRBV5-1	TRBJ2-5	CASSVGTSGSVQETQYF	TGCGCCAGCAGCGTCGGGACTAGCGGGAGTGTCCAAGAGACCCAGTACTTC
15	-	TRBD2	TRBV7-6	TRBJ2-1	CASSQTSGRSDEQFF	TGTGCCAGCAGCCAAACTAGCGGGAGGTCTGATGAGCAGTTCTTC
15	few	-	TRBV5-1	TRBJ1-2	CASSLEGIGSQGYTF	TGCGCCAGCAGCTTGGAAGGCATAGGTAGTCAAGGCTACACCTTC
16	few	TRBD1	TRBV7-2	TRBJ2-3	CASSLGVGQITDTQYF	TGTGCCAGCAGCTTAGGGGTGGGACAGATCACAGATACGCAGTATTTT
15	few	-	TRBV12-3/TRBV12-4	TRBJ1-1	CASSARSGSSTEAFF	TGTGCCAGCAGTGCGCGGAGCGGAAGTTCGACTGAAGCTTTCTTT
15	few	TRBD2	TRBV15	TRBJ2-1	CATSRDLRGGDEQFF	TGTGCCACCAGCAGAGATCTCCGGGGGGGCGATGAGCAGTTCTTC
14	-	-	TRBV27	TRBJ1-2	CASRMGGTNYGYTF	TGTGCCAGCAGGATGGGCGGAACTAACTATGGCTACACCTTC
12	few	TRBD2	TRBV7-9	TRBJ2-1	CASSPGGNEQLF	TGTGCCAGCAGCCCCGGGGGGAATGAGCAGCTCTTC
14	-	-	TRBV29-1	TRBJ2-7	CSVVNGGRRNEQYF	TGCAGCGTTGTCAATGGGGGAAGACGGAACGAGCAGTACTTC
14	-	-	TRBV12-3/TRBV12-4	TRBJ2-5	CASTPQGSQETQYF	TGTGCCAGCACCCCTCAGGGATCCCAAGAGACCCAGTACTTC
16	few	-	TRBV2	TRBJ1-4	CASSEIGAGVYEKLFF	TGTGCCAGCAGTGAGATCGGGGCAGGGGTTTACGAAAAACTGTTTTTT
15	once	TRBD2	TRBV29-1	TRBJ2-7	CSVETSGRNINEQYF	TGCAGCGTTGAAACTAGCGGGAGAAATATTAACGAGCAGTACTTC
14	-	-	TRBV11-2	TRBJ2-7	CASSFSGLRGEQYF	TGTGCCAGCAGCTTTTCGGGACTTCGGGGGGAGCAGTACTTC
14	few	-	TRBV6-2/TRBV6-3	TRBJ2-1	CASSYSILYNEQFF	TGTGCCAGCAGTTATTCTATACTATACAATGAGCAGTTCTTC
12	many	-	TRBV4-3	TRBJ2-3	CASSHTRDTQYF	TGCGCCAGCAGCCATACGAGGGATACGCAGTATTTT
15	few	-	TRBV5-6	TRBJ1-1	CASSLVGQPNTEAFF	TGTGCCAGCAGCTTGGTAGGGCAGCCGAACACTGAAGCTTTCTTT
16	-	TRBD2	TRBV28	TRBJ2-7	CASSPSGTVSSYEQYF	TGTGCCAGCAGTCCAAGCGGGACGGTGAGCTCCTACGAGCAGTACTTC
18	-	TRBD1	TRBV28	TRBJ1-4	CASSAFGRGYSTNEKLFF	TGTGCCAGCAGTGCTTTCGGCAGGGGGTATTCAACTAATGAAAAACTGTTTTTT
14	many	TRBD1	TRBV29-1	TRBJ2-3	CSVNGDRETDTQYF	TGCAGCGTGAACGGGGACAGGGAGACAGATACGCAGTATTTT
12	few	-	TRBV3-1	TRBJ2-5	CASSQDPRTQYF	TGTGCCAGCAGCCAAGACCCCAGGACCCAGTACTTC
15	-	TRBD2	TRBV6-4	TRBJ2-1	CASSEASGGTYEQFF	TGTGCCAGCAGTGAGGCTAGCGGGGGGACGTATGAGCAGTTCTTC